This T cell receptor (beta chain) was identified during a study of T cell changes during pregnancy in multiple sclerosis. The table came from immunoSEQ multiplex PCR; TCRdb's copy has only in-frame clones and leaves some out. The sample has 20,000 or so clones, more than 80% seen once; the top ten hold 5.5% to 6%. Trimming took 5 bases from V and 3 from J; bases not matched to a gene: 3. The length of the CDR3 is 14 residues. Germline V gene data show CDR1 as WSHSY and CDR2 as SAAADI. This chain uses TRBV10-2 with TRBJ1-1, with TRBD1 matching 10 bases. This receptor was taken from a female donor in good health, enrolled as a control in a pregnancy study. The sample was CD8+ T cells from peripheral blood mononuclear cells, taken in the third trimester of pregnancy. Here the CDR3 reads CASSPGTGDTEAFF. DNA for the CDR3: TGCGCCAGCAGTCCCGGGACAGGGGACACTGAAGCTTTCTTT.